Sequencing of this TCR beta chain was carried out in a study of T cells in Graves' hyperthyroidism and ophthalmopathy. This clonotype was counted at least ten times. Authors of the study amplified TCR beta CDR3 regions from RNA transcripts. The HTBI set primed first-round TCR CDR3 RT-PCR. TCRdb re-derived calls from the multiplex PCR reads in MiXCR, one entry per CDR3 protein. In the table there are almost 600,000 distinct CDR3 sequences, approximately 15% of which are singletons. This CDR3 comprises 16 residues. V gave up 1 base and J gave up 3 bases; unmatched junction bases: 10. Germline V gene lookup returns CDR1 DFQATT and CDR2 SNEGSKA (reference sequence).

This sequence originates from a woman aged 30 to 39 with Graves' hyperthyroidism that later progressed to Graves' ophthalmopathy. Sample: blood. The rearrangement joins TRBV20-1 to TRBJ2-3; 7 bases line up with TRBD1. The CDR3 loop reads CSARGDPGGRTDTQYF. DNA of the CDR3: TGCAGTGCTAGAGGGGATCCAGGGGGTAGGACAGATACGCAGTATTTT.